This TCR beta chain was found in a study of blood T cell repertoires in COVID-19. Study-level background: Researchers got acute and convalescent COVID-19 samples from the United States, Italy and Spain. Nucleic acid was either cDNA or gDNA, and it came from T cells, B-cell-depleted T cells, or PBMCs.

V lost 7 bases and J 7 bases, leaving 20 bases between the germline ends. The CDR3 runs 15 residues. Looked up from germline, CDR1 is LNHDA and CDR2 is SQIVND (reference sequence). Assay used: immunoSEQ multiplex PCR; TCRdb lists only in-frame clones, some missing. The sample lists approximately 250,000 clones, about 89% occurring once. The receptor was isolated from a woman in her twenties or thirties who had recovered from COVID-19. J is TRBJ1-5 and V is TRBV19, with a tentative D call TRBD1 (5 bases). Sequenced input: PBMCs or T cells enriched from blood (not recorded which). CDR3 protein: CASKASDTSVQPQHF. CDR3 DNA: TGTGCCAGTAAGGCATCGGACACTTCTGTACAGCCCCAGCATTTT.